The count of the clone carrying this TCR beta chain is one. Sequencing was done on patients that had shown CD8+CD57+ cell expansion by flow cytometry. This record comes from a study of CD8+CD57+ T cells in acquired aplastic anemia. For CDR3 and TCR beta VDJ profiling, genomic DNA was the template used. TCRdb reprocessed the reads via MiXCR and lists one record per CDR3 protein. The sample contains about 160,000 distinct CDR3 sequences, less than 50% of which appear only once. The CDR3 has 14 amino acids. Germline-derived CDR1 and CDR2 are SGDLS and YYNGEE. The ends were cut back, 0 bases at V and 1 base at J, with 7 bases in the middle.

This sequence joins TRBV9 and TRBJ1-1; D uncertain. Sequencing used sorted CD4+, CD8+, or CD8+CD57+ T cells (not recorded which) from PBMCs. This clonotype was sampled from a human donor with aplastic anemia. Written as DNA, the CDR3 is TGTGCCAGCAGCGTAGGTTCGGAGAACACTGAAGCTTTCTTT. This codes for CASSVGSENTEAFF.